What follows are 16 T cell receptor beta chains derived from one specimen sequenced in a study of blood T cell repertoires in COVID-19. Clones were sequenced by immunoSEQ multiplex PCR, and TCRdb holds only the in-frame ones, with some missing. The repertoire holds some 270,000 clones, with roughly 86% as singletons. Sequenced material: PBMCs or T cells enriched from blood (not recorded which). These receptors were obtained from a woman aged 55-69 years who had recovered from COVID-19.

The chain couples TRBV7-9 to TRBJ2-7; 8 positions agree with TRBD2. Germline CDR1 is SEHNR and CDR2 is FQNEAQ (reference sequence). This CDR3 spans 17 amino acids. J gave up 3 bases and V 4 bases, and 14 bases lay outside the gene matches. The CDR3 reads CASSSPAGVQGGYEQYF. The CDR3 coding sequence is TGTGCCAGCAGCTCCCCAGCGGGAGTCCAGGGTGGCTACGAGCAGTACTTC.

The J gene is TRBJ1-3, the V gene TRBV9; 7 bases map to TRBD1. V gave up 1 base and J gave up 0 bases; unmatched junction bases: 10. The CDR3 has 18 amino acids. Looked up from germline, CDR1 is SGDLS and CDR2 is YYNGEE. The CDR3 reads CASSVIPGGRSSGNTIYF. The CDR3 DNA is TGTGCCAGCAGCGTAATCCCAGGGGGACGGAGCTCTGGAAACACCATATATTTT. Full variable domain (missing parts from reference TRBV9 and TRBJ1-3): DSGVTQTPKHLITATGQRVTLRCSPRSGDLSVYWYQQSLDQGLQFLIQYYNGEERAKGNILERFSAQQFPDLHSELNLSSLELGDSALYFCASSVIPGGRSSGNTIYFGEGSWLTVV.

The V and J genes are TRBV11-3 and TRBJ1-1, with 7 bases that match TRBD1. Germline CDR1 SGHNT, CDR2 YENEEA. There are 14 residues in the CDR3. The V segment lost 10 bases and the J segment 6 bases; nucleotides outside the gene matches: 14. The chain's CDR3 is CATRQPGGSAEAFF. As DNA, the CDR3 is TGTGCCACTCGTCAACCAGGGGGTAGCGCTGAAGCTTTCTTT.

The CDR3 loop is CASSPMSGPSYNEQFF. The CDR3, as DNA: TGTGCCAGCAGCCCTATGAGCGGGCCCTCCTACAATGAGCAGTTCTTC. The V call is TRBV7-9, the J call TRBJ2-1, with D possibly being TRBD2 (6 bases). Germline V gives CDR1 SEHNR, CDR2 FQNEAQ (reference sequence). The CDR3 has 16 amino acids. V was trimmed by 5 bases and J by 0 bases, leaving 14 bases between them.

V is TRBV11-2 and J is TRBJ1-2, with 7 bases fitting TRBD1. Germline assignment: CDR1 SGHAT and CDR2 FQNNGV. The CDR3 totals 15 residues. Trimming cost V 5 bases and J 8 bases; bases outside gene matches: 14. DNA for the CDR3: TGTGCCAGCAGCCCCATAAGAACCAGGGGGTACGGCTACACCTTC. Amino acid sequence: CASSPIRTRGYGYTF. The full variable domain, completed using reference TRBV11-2 and TRBJ1-2, is EAGVAQSPRYKIIEKRQSVAFWCNPISGHATLYWYQQILGQGPKLLIQFQNNGVVDDSQLPKDRFSAERLKGVDSTLKIQPAKLEDSAVYLCASSPIRTRGYGYTFGSGTRLTVV.

In nucleotides, the CDR3 is TGTGCCAGCAGTTACGGGTACCGGGGAGTCGCGGGGAACACTGAAGCTTTCTTT. It yields the protein CASSYGYRGVAGNTEAFF. The rearrangement joins TRBV6-2 or TRBV6-3 to TRBJ1-1; no definite D call. Germline CDR1 reads MNHEY; CDR2 reads SVGEGT. This CDR3 region has 18 residues. V gave up 2 bases and J gave up 1 base, with 20 bases separating them.

The chain combines TRBV3-1 (or the pseudogene TRBV3-2) with TRBJ2-1, with TRBD2 identical over 13 bases. This CDR3 has 17 amino acids. Germline lookup yields CDR1 LGHDT and CDR2 YNNKEL (reference sequence). Trimming removed 3 bases from V and 0 bases from J; junction bases left unmatched: 2. The CDR3 sequence is CASSQRTSGSSYNEQFF. The CDR3 coding sequence is TGTGCCAGCAGCCAGAGGACTAGCGGGAGCTCCTACAATGAGCAGTTCTTC.

The rearrangement links TRBV7-8 to TRBJ1-4, with D perhaps TRBD1 (6 bases). Trimming cost V 2 bases and J 2 bases, with 9 bases left between them. Germline V gene data show CDR1 as SGHVS and CDR2 as FQNEAQ. This CDR3 has 15 amino acids. The CDR3 nucleotides read TGTGCCAGCAGCTTACAGGGGCGGACTAATGAAAAACTGTTTTTT. This sequence encodes CASSLQGRTNEKLFF. Based on the CDR3 plus reference TRBV7-8 and TRBJ1-4, the full variable domain is GAGVSQSPRYKVAKRGQDVALRCDPISGHVSLFWYQQALGQGPEFLTYFQNEAQLDKSGLPSDRFFAERPEGSVSTLKIQRTQQEDSAVYLCASSLQGRTNEKLFFGSGTQLSVL.

The CDR3 protein is CASSFSKGDTEAFF. As DNA, the CDR3 is TGCGCCAGCAGCTTCTCTAAGGGAGACACTGAAGCTTTCTTT. The V call is TRBV5-1, the J call TRBJ1-1, with D uncertain. This CDR3 spans 14 amino acids. CDR1 SGHRS and CDR2 YFSETQ come from the germline V gene. Trimming cost V 2 bases and J 3 bases, with 11 bases left between them.

This clone was seen once. This rearrangement joins TRBV28 to TRBJ2-3, with D unclear. The V end lost 3 bases, the J end lost 8 bases, and 6 bases lay between the germline ends. Germline assignment: CDR1 MDHEN and CDR2 SYDVKM. This CDR3 region has 11 residues. The CDR3 sequence is CASSFGGTQYF. The CDR3 nucleotides read TGTGCCAGCAGTTTCGGTGGTACGCAGTATTTT.

V gene TRBV6-6 combines with J gene TRBJ2-1; 10 bases fit TRBD1. After removal of 6 bases from V and 15 bases from J, the junction contained 5 bases not matched to a gene. CDR1 and CDR2 (germline): MNHNY, SVGAGI (reference sequence). The CDR3 covers 11 residues. The CDR3 DNA reads as TGTGCCAGCAGAGCGGGACAGGGGTTGTTCTTC. Its protein is CASRAGQGLFF.

The J gene is TRBJ2-5, the V gene TRBV9, with TRBD2 as a possible D gene (5 bases). The V gene's germline CDR1 is SGDLS and CDR2 YYNGEE. The germline V and J ends were trimmed by 2 bases and 5 bases, with 13 bases remaining between them. This CDR3 has 14 residues. CDR3 coding DNA: TGTGCCAGCAGCGTGGACTCGGTGGGGGAGACCCAGTACTTC. Residues: CASSVDSVGETQYF.

The rearrangement uses TRBV9 and TRBJ2-3; D uncertain. Trimming shortened V by 3 bases and J by 0 bases, and 8 bases separated the two germline ends. Germline loops: CDR1 SGDLS, CDR2 YYNGEE. The CDR3 sequence is 14 residues long. DNA of the CDR3: TGTGCCAGCAGCGCCAGATCTAGCACAGATACGCAGTATTTT. This gives the protein CASSARSSTDTQYF.

This clone appeared a single time. The chain combines TRBV2 with TRBJ1-1; TRBD1 aligns across 7 bases. CDR1 is SNHLY and CDR2 is FYNNEI in the germline V gene. Trimming at V came to 10 bases and at J to 10 bases, leaving 18 bases not matched to a gene. The CDR3 has 14 amino acids. For the CDR3, the DNA is TGTGCCACCGTGGGACAGTCCGCCTCCACTTCAGCTTTCTTT. This encodes CATVGQSASTSAFF.

This chain uses TRBV27 with TRBJ1-4, with 7 bases matching TRBD1. CDR1 is MNHEY and CDR2 is SMNVEV in the germline V gene (reference sequence). The length of the CDR3 is 15 residues. V lost 6 bases and J lost 5; bases outside the gene matches: 9. CDR3 in amino acids: CASRDRAGANEKLFF. The CDR3 DNA sequence: TGTGCCAGCAGAGACAGGGCTGGGGCCAATGAAAAACTGTTTTTT.

The V call is TRBV3-1 (or the pseudogene TRBV3-2), the J call TRBJ2-1, with a tentative D call TRBD2 (6 bases). This CDR3 has 13 residues. V lost 0 bases and J 13 bases, leaving 13 bases between the germline ends. Germline V lookup: CDR1 LGHDT, CDR2 YNNKEL (reference sequence). CDR3 amino acids: CASSQDGERAQFF. The CDR3 nucleotides are TGTGCCAGCAGCCAAGATGGGGAGCGGGCACAGTTCTTC.